Described below is a single TCR beta chain sequence and its context. Its antigen is undetermined. The data were produced by immunoSEQ multiplex PCR, yet TCRdb's version contains in-frame clones alone and is incomplete. The sample lists 75,000 to 100,000 clones, roughly 90% seen once, with roughly 0.75% in the top ten. This sample is drawn from a study of OX40 agonist ivuxolimab in advanced cancers. Overall study context: Every 2 weeks, patients received ivuxolimab intravenously, dosed at 0.01 to 10 mg/kg.

Anyone with autoimmune disease history or systemic immunosuppression was excluded. Trimming at V came to 1 base and at J to 5 bases, leaving 0 bases not matched to a gene. The CDR3 contains 13 residues. Germline-derived CDR1 and CDR2 are LGHNA and YSLEER. Study-level results: Among the nonresponders, some also had low normalized T-cell clonal expansion. Average numbers of expanded clones were greater in CD8+ T cells than in CD4+.

The receptor's source is an adult with an advanced solid tumor such as melanoma, head and neck, liver or kidney cancer. The sample in question was CD4+ or CD8+ T cells sorted from blood, obtained in a trial of the OX40 agonist ivuxolimab. V gene TRBV4-3 combines with J gene TRBJ2-5, with 8 bases fitting TRBD2. DNA for the CDR3: TGCGCCAGCAGCCAAGGACTAGCGGAGACCCAGTACTTC. It yields the protein CASSQGLAETQYF.